Sequencing of this TCR beta chain was carried out in a study of blood T cell repertoires in COVID-19. Germline CDR1 and CDR2: SGHTA and FQGNSA. V was shortened by 4 bases and J by 0 bases, with 12 bases between the two germline ends. The length of the CDR3 is 16 residues. The table came from immunoSEQ multiplex PCR; TCRdb's copy has only in-frame clones and leaves some out. The table records some 190,000 clones, around 80% of them present only once. The rearrangement uses TRBV7-2 and TRBJ2-2, with D maybe TRBD1 (6 bases). The receptor comes from a human donor in a cohort sampled during active COVID-19. Specimen: peripheral blood. The CDR3 bases are TGTGCCAGCAGCTCGCAGGGGATGGCGAACACCGGGGAGCTGTTTTTT. Its translation is CASSSQGMANTGELFF. Variable domain in full (rest from reference TRBV7-2 and TRBJ2-2): GAGVSQSPSNKVTEKGKDVELRCDPISGHTALYWYRQSLGQGLEFLIYFQGNSAPDKSGLPSDRFSAERTGGSVSTLTIQRTQQEDSAVYLCASSSQGMANTGELFFGEGSRLTVL.